The rows below give T cell receptor beta chains drawn from one sample of a study of control samples from healthy donors and cancer patients. Produced via immunoSEQ multiplex PCR; TCRdb's table is partial and in-frame only. The sample holds 85,000 to 100,000 clones; over 85% are singletons and the top ten take approximately 8%. Sequences were obtained from blood. The source is a man aged 18-30 years in good health. CDR3s leave out the opening cysteine and the closing phenylalanine or tryptophan. Clone size appears in some rows only: once, few, many, or a class for an expanded clone.

j_call	v_call	clone_size	cdr3_aa
TRBJ2-1	TRBV4-3	once	ASSQTGLAGGNEQF
TRBJ1-6	TRBV2	few	ASSGRSGHSNSPLH
TRBJ1-1	TRBV5-4	-	ASSPQGRNTEAF
TRBJ1-5	TRBV7-2	once	ASSLEGRARNQPQH
TRBJ1-6	TRBV27	-	ASSSQGPQPLH
TRBJ2-5	TRBV9	-	ASSSSSDRETQY
TRBJ2-7	TRBV14	-	ASSPAYEQY
TRBJ1-5	TRBV6-2/TRBV6-3	-	ASSHPGLESGNQPQH
TRBJ1-2	TRBV12-5	-	ASGLVNNPLYGYT
TRBJ2-1	TRBV2	few	ASSPTMEAGYNEQF
TRBJ1-5	TRBV12-5	-	ASGLSAIQPQH
TRBJ2-3	TRBV27	once	ASSFNPPGSRVDTQY
TRBJ1-1	TRBV10-3	-	AISPGQGYTEAF
TRBJ2-2	TRBV27	-	ASSTITPAGGVDRELF
TRBJ2-7	TRBV19	-	ASSKTSSHLGSYEQY
TRBJ1-1	TRBV6-5	-	ASSYLRVGVTEAF
TRBJ1-2	TRBV10-1	-	ASSDLYGYT
TRBJ1-4	TRBV3-1/TRBV3-2	-	ASSLTPSGEKLF
TRBJ2-7	TRBV15	-	ATSRGLAGDYEQY
TRBJ2-7	TRBV27	few	ASSLFFLGTGEATGEQY
TRBJ1-4	TRBV30	-	AWSVRSTATNEKLF
TRBJ1-1	TRBV7-9	-	ASTYPTHSLNTEAF
TRBJ2-4	TRBV6-2/TRBV6-3	-	ASSKPGLASLIAKNIQY
TRBJ1-5	TRBV18	-	ASSPPGPVNQPQH
TRBJ1-2	TRBV27	-	ASSRRGSGGYT
TRBJ1-5	TRBV19	-	ASSIRGRGQPQH
TRBJ2-5	TRBV25-1	-	ASRVWVPGSGGVGTQY
TRBJ1-5	TRBV18	-	ASSPRNQPQH
TRBJ1-1	TRBV2	-	ASREDPRTEAF
TRBJ1-2	TRBV27	-	ASSLIIQFGYT
TRBJ1-1	TRBV11-2	-	ASSSSHRTEAF
TRBJ1-2	TRBV5-6	-	ASSFSGASGYT